The clone carrying this T cell receptor beta chain is deemed medium-sized. Antigen: not known. Not a single patient had been given any form of treatment at any point before undergoing thyroid surgery. This record belongs to a study of metastatic and nonmetastatic thyroid tumors. Study at large: Malignant thyroid and benign thyroid patients provided blood and tumor or nodule tissue whose repertoires were compared.

Whole-study results and caveats: When malignant thyroid tumors were compared with benign nodules, TCR beta diversity was reportedly significantly higher in the malignant tumors. This held in both blood and tumor samples.

Original analysis: Built for papillary thyroid cancer, a distant-metastasis classifier drew on CDR3 differences across clinicopathological groups. TCRdb re-analyzed the PCR reads through MiXCR. Here the V and J calls rest on TCRdb's processing, not on the authors' analysis. The sample holds 4,500 to 6,000 clones, 20% to 30% seen once. Trimming took 3 bases from V and 5 from J, leaving 14 bases between them. Germline CDR1 and CDR2: SGHDT and YYEEEE. The CDR3 consists of 14 residues. The source is a male donor with papillary thyroid cancer or a benign thyroid nodule (not recorded which). Some clones in this sample may be carry-over from other donors' samples. The rearrangement joins TRBV5-6 to TRBJ1-2, with a tentative D call TRBD1 (6 bases). The sequencing input was adjacent normal tissue. The CDR3 region is CASSWGAGVYGYTF. The CDR3 DNA reads TGTGCCAGCAGCTGGGGAGCAGGGGTTTATGGCTACACCTTC.